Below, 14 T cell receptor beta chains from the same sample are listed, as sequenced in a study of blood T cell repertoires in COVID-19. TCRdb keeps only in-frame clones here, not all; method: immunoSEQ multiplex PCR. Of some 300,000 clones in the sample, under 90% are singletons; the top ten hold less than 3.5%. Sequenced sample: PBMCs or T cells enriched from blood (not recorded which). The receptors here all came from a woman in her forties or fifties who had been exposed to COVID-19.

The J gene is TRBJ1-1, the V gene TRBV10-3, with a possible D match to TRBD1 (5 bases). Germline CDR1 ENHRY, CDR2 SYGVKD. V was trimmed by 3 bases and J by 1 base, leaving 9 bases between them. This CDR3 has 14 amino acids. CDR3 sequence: CAISDRVRNTEAFF. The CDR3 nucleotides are TGTGCCATCAGTGACAGGGTGAGGAACACTGAAGCTTTCTTT.

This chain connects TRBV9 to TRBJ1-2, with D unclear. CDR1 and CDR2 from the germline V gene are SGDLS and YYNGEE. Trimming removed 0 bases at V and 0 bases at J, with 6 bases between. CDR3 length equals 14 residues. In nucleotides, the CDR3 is TGTGCCAGCAGCGTAGGGGGAGCTAACTATGGCTACACCTTC. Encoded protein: CASSVGGANYGYTF.

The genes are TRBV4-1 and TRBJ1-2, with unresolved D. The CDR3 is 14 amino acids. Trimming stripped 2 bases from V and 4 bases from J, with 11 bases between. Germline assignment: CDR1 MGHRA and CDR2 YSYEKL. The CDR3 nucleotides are TGCGCCAGCAGCCAAAATACAGAAAGCTATGGCTACACCTTC. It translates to CASSQNTESYGYTF.

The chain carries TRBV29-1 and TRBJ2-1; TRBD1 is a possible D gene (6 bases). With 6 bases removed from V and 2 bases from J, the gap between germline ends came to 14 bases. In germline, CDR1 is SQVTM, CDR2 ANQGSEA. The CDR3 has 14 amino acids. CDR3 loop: CSVPRRQAYNEQFF. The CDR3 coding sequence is TGCAGCGTGCCCCGGAGACAGGCCTACAATGAGCAGTTCTTC.

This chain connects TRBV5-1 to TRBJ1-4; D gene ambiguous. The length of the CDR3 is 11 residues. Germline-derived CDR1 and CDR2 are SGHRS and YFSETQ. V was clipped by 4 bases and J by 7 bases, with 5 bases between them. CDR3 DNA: TGCGCCAGCAGCGTCGGTGAAAAACTGTTTTTT. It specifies CASSVGEKLFF.

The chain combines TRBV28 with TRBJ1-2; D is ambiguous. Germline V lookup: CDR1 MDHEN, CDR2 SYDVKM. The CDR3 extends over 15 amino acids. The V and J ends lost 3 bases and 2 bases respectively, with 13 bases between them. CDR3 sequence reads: CASSFRAATNYGYTF. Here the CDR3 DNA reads TGTGCCAGCAGTTTCCGCGCGGCCACCAACTATGGCTACACCTTC.

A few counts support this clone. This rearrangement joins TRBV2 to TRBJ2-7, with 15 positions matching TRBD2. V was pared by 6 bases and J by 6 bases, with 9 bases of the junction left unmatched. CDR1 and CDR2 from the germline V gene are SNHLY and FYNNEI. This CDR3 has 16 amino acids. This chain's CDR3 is CASSAPGLAGGSEQYF. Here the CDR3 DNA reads TGTGCCAGCAGCGCACCAGGACTAGCGGGGGGGTCCGAGCAGTACTTC.

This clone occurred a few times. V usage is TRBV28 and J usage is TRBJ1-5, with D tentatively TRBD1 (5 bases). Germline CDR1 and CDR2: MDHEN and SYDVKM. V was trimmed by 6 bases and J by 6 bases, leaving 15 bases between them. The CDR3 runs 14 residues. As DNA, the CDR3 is TGTGCCAGCAGAGCTGCGCCGGGGGGTCAGCCCCAGCATTTT. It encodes CASRAAPGGQPQHF.

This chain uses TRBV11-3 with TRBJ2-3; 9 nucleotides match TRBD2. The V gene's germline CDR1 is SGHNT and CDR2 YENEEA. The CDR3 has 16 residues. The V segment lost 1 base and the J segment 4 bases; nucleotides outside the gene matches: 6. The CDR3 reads CASSLGRGGTSDTQYF. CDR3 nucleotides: TGTGCCAGCAGCTTAGGGCGGGGGGGCACCTCAGATACGCAGTATTTT.

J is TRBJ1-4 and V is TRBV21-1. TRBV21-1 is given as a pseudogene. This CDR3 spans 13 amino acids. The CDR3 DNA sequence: TGTGCCAGCATCCTAGCCCTTAATGAAAAACTGTTTTTT. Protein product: CASILALNEKLFF.

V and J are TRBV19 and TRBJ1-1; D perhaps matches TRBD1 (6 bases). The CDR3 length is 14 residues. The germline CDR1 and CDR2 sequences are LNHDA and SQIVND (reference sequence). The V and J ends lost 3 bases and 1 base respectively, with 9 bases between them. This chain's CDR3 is CASSITGWNTEAFF. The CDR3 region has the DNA TGTGCCAGTAGTATTACAGGGTGGAACACTGAAGCTTTCTTT.

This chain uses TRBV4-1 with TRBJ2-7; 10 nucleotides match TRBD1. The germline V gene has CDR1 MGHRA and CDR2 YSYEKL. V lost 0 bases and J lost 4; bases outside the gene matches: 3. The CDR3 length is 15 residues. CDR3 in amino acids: CASSQEGDRGYEQYF. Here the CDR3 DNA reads TGCGCCAGCAGCCAAGAAGGGGACAGGGGTTACGAGCAGTACTTC.

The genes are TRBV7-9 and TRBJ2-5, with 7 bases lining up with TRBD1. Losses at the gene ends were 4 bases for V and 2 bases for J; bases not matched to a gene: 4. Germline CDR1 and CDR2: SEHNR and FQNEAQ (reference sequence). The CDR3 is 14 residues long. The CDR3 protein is CASSSGTAQETQYF. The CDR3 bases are TGTGCCAGCAGCTCCGGGACAGCACAAGAGACCCAGTACTTC. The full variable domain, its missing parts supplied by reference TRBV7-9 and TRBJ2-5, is DTGVSQNPRHKITKRGQNVTFRCDPISEHNRLYWYRQTLGQGPEFLTYFQNEAQLEKSRLLSDRFSAERPKGSFSTLEIQRTEQGDSAMYLCASSSGTAQETQYFGPGTRLLVL.

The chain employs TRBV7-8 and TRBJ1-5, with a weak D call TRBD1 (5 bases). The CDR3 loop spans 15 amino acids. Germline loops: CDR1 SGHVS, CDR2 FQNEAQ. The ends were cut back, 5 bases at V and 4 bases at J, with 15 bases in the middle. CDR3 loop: CASSDGRRGNQPQHF. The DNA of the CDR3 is TGTGCCAGCAGCGACGGGAGAAGGGGAAATCAGCCCCAGCATTTT.